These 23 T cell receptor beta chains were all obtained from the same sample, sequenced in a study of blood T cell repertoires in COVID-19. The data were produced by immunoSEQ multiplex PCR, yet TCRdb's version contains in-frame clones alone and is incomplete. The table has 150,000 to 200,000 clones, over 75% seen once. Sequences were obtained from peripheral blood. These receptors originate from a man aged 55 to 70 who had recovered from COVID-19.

Here the CDR3 reads CASATQRGGQETQYF. The CDR3 bases are TGTGCCAGTGCTACCCAACGGGGGGGACAAGAGACCCAGTACTTC. The rearrangement links TRBV19 to TRBJ2-5; 8 nucleotides agree with TRBD2. This CDR3 comprises 15 residues. Germline loops: CDR1 LNHDA, CDR2 SQIVND (reference sequence). With V trimmed by 8 bases and J by 2 bases, 10 bases remained unmatched.

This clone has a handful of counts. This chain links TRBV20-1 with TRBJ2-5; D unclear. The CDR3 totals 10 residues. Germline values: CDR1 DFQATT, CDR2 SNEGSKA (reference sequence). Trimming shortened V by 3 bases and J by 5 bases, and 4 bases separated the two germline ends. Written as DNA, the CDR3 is TGCAGTGCTAGCGGGGAGACCCAGTACTTC. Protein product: CSASGETQYF.

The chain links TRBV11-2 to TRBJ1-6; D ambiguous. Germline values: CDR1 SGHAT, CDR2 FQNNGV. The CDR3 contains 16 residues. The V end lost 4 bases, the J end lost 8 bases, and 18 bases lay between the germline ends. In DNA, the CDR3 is TGTGCCAGCAGCTCTTCCGTCGGGTCGGCGGATTCACCCCTCCACTTT. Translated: CASSSSVGSADSPLHF.

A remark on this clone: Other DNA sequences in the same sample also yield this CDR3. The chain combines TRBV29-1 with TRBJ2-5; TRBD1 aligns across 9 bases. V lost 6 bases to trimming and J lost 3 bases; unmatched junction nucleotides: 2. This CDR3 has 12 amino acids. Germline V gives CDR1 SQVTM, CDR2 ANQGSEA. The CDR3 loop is CSVRTGEETQYF. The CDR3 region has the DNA TGCAGCGTGAGGACAGGGGAAGAGACCCAGTACTTC.

CDR3 DNA: TGTGCCAGCAGTTACCCACAGGGGGCTAGTGAAAAACTGTTTTTT. It translates to CASSYPQGASEKLFF. The chain couples TRBV6-5 to TRBJ1-4, with 9 bases aligning to TRBD1. Germline V gene lookup returns CDR1 MNHEY and CDR2 SVGAGI. The CDR3 consists of 15 residues. Trimming took 2 bases from V and 7 from J; bases not matched to a gene: 5.

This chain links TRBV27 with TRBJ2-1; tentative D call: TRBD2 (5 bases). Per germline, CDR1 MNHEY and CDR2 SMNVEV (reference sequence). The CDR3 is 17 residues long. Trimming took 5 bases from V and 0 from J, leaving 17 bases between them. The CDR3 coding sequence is TGTGCCAGCAGTCGTCTGCCCGATGGGAGCTCCTACAATGAGCAGTTCTTC. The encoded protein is CASSRLPDGSSYNEQFF.

Written as DNA, the CDR3 is TGCGCCAGCAGCTTACCCGGGACAGAAGCAGATACGCAGTATTTT. This codes for CASSLPGTEADTQYF. The V gene is TRBV5-1, the J gene TRBJ2-3, with 7 bases aligning to TRBD1. Germline CDR1 is SGHRS and CDR2 is YFSETQ. The CDR3 spans 15 residues. With 2 bases clipped from V and 4 bases from J, the junction kept 7 bases outside the gene matches.

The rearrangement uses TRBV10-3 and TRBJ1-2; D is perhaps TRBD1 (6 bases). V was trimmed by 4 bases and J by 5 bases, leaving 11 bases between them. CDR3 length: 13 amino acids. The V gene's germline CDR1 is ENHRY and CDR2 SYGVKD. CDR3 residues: CAISGYRDYGYTF. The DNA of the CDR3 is TGTGCCATCAGTGGCTACAGGGATTATGGCTACACCTTC.

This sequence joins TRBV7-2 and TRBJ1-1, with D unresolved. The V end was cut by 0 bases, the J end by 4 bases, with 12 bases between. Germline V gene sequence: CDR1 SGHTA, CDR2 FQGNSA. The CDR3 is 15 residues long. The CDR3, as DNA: TGTGCCAGCAGCTTAGCCGACGGGTTGGGCACTGAAGCTTTCTTT. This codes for CASSLADGLGTEAFF.

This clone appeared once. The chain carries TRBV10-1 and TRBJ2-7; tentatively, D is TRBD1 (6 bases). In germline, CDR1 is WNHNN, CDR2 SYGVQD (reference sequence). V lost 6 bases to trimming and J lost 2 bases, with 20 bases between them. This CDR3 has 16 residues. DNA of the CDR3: TGCGCCAGCAGCCACCTTACAGGGTTGGGTACCTACGAGCAGTACTTC. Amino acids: CASSHLTGLGTYEQYF.

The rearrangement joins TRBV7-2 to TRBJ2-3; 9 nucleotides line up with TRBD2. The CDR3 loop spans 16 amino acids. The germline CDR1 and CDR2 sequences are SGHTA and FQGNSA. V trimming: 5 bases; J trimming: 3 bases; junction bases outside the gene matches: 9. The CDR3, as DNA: TGTGCCAGCAGCGACGACCTAGCGGGAAAGACAGATACGCAGTATTTT. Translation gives CASSDDLAGKTDTQYF.

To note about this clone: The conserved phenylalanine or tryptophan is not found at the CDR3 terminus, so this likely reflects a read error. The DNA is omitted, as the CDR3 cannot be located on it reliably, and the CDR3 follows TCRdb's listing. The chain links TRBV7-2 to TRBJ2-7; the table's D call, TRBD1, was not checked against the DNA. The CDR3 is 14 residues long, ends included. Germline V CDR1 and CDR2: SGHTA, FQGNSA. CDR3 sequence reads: CASSLLGQGRFGNL.

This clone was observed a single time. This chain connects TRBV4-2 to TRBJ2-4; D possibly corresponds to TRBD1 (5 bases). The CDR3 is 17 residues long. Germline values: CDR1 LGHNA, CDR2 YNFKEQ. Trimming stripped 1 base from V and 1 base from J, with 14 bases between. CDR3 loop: CASSQVQGGAAKNIQYF. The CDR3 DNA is TGTGCCAGCAGCCAAGTTCAGGGTGGTGCGGCCAAAAACATTCAGTACTTC.

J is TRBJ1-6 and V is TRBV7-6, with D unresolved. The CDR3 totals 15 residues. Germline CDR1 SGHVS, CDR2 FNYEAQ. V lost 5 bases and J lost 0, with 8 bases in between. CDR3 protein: CASSRRSSYNSPLHF. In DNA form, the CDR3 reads TGTGCCAGCAGCCGCCGGAGCTCCTATAATTCACCCCTCCACTTT.

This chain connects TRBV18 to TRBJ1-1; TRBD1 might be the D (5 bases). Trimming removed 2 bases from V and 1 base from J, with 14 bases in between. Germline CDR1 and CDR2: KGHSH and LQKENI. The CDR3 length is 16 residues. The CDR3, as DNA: TGTGCCAGCTCACCAGTGAATACAGGAGCGAACACTGAAGCTTTCTTT. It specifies CASSPVNTGANTEAFF.

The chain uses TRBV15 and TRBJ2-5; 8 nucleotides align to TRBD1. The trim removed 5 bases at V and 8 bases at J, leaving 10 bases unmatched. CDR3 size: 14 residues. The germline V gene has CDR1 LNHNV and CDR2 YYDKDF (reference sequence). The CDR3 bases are TGTGCCACCAGCGACAAGACAGGGGCATCAACCCAGTACTTC. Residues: CATSDKTGASTQYF.

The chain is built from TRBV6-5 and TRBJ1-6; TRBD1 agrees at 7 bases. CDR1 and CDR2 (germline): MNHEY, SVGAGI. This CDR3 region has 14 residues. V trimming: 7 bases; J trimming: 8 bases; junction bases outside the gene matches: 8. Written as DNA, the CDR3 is TGTGCCAGCAACCGACAGGGTGGAGATTCACCCCTCCACTTT. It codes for CASNRQGGDSPLHF.

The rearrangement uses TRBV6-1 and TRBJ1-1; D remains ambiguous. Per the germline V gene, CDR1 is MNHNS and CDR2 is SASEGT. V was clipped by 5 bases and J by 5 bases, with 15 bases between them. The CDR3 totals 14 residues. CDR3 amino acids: CASSYTDGGTEAFF. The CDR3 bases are TGTGCCAGCAGTTATACGGACGGAGGGACTGAAGCTTTCTTT.

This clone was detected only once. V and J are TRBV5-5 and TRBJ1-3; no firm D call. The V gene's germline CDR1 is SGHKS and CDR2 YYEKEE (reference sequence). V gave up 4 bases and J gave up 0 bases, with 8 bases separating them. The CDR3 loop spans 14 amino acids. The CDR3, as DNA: TGTGCCAGCAGCGCACCCGGCTCTGGAAACACCATATATTTT. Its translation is CASSAPGSGNTIYF.

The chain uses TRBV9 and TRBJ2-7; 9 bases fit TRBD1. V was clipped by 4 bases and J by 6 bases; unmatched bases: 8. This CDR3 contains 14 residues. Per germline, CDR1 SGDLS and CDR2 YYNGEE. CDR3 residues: CASSYTGQGGEQYF. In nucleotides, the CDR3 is TGTGCCAGCAGCTACACGGGACAGGGTGGCGAGCAGTACTTC.

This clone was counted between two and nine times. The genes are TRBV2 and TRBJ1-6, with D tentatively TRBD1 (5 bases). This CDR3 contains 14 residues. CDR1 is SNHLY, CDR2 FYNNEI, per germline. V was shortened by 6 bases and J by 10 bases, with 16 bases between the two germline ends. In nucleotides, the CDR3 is TGTGCCAGCAGCCCGGGAGGCAGGGAATCACCCCTCCACTTT. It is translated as CASSPGGRESPLHF.

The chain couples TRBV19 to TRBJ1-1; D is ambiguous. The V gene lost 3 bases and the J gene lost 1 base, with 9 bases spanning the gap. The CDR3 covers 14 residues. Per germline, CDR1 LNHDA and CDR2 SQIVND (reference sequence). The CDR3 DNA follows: TGTGCCAGTAGTATTAGCCGGGGGAACACTGAAGCTTTCTTT. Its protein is CASSISRGNTEAFF.

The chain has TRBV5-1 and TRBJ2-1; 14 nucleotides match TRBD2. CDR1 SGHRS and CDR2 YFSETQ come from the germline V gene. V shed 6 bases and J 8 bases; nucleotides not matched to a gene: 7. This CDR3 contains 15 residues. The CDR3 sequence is CASTTRLAGGDEQFF. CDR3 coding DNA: TGCGCCAGCACCACCCGACTAGCGGGGGGGGATGAGCAGTTCTTC.